The 26 T cell receptor beta chains below were found in one sample sequenced in a study of cytomegalovirus exposure and HLA in healthy donors. Both 60 Vbeta primers and 13 Jbeta primers went into the PCR. Libraries were prepared by immunoSEQ multiplex PCR; TCRdb keeps only in-frame clonotypes and omits some of them. The sample gives 120,000 to 150,000 clones, roughly 65% of which show up once; 1.6% is in the top ten. The sample was PBMCs. The receptors shown here come from a woman aged 25-40 years in good health and CMV-seronegative.

This sequence joins TRBV7-3 and TRBJ2-7; possible D gene TRBD2, 6 bases. CDR1 is SGHTA, CDR2 FQGTGA, per germline. V lost 1 base and J lost 4, with 8 bases in between. The CDR3 is made up of 13 amino acids. CDR3 sequence (DNA): TGTGCCAGCAGCTTAAACGCGGGGTACGAGCAGTACTTC. Translation: CASSLNAGYEQYF.

The chain has TRBV10-3 and TRBJ2-1, with 12 bases that match TRBD2. The germline V gene encodes CDR1 ENHRY and CDR2 SYGVKD. The CDR3 spans 17 residues. V lost 3 bases and J lost 0; bases outside the gene matches: 3. The CDR3 DNA is TGTGCCATCAGTGACCTAGCGGGGGGGAGCTCCTACAATGAGCAGTTCTTC. Translating gives CAISDLAGGSSYNEQFF.

The chain has TRBV7-8 and TRBJ1-5, with 7 nucleotides matching TRBD1. V lost 3 bases to trimming and J lost 1 base; unmatched junction nucleotides: 6. The V gene's germline CDR1 is SGHVS and CDR2 FQNEAQ. The CDR3 runs 16 residues. Here the CDR3 DNA reads TGTGCCAGCAGCTTGGCAACACAGGGGAGCAATCAGCCCCAGCATTTT. Protein: CASSLATQGSNQPQHF. Drawing the rest from reference TRBV7-8 and TRBJ1-5, the complete variable domain is GAGVSQSPRYKVAKRGQDVALRCDPISGHVSLFWYQQALGQGPEFLTYFQNEAQLDKSGLPSDRFFAERPEGSVSTLKIQRTQQEDSAVYLCASSLATQGSNQPQHFGDGTRLSIL.

The chain couples TRBV28 to TRBJ1-2; 7 nucleotides match TRBD1. Trimming took 8 bases from V and 4 from J; bases not matched to a gene: 7. The CDR3 loop spans 13 amino acids. CDR1 and CDR2 (germline): MDHEN, SYDVKM. The DNA for the CDR3 is TGTGCCAGCTGGAATCAGGGGGGCTATGGCTACACCTTC. Protein sequence: CASWNQGGYGYTF.

The genes are TRBV7-2 and TRBJ2-1; 7 nucleotides line up with TRBD2. The germline gives CDR1 SGHTA, CDR2 FQGNSA. The V and J ends lost 3 bases and 3 bases, in that order; junction bases with no gene match: 5. CDR3 length equals 15 residues. The CDR3 is CASSFSGTSYNEQFF. The DNA for the CDR3 is TGTGCCAGCAGCTTCAGCGGGACGAGCTACAATGAGCAGTTCTTC.

This chain connects TRBV6-5 to TRBJ2-7; a weak D match, TRBD1 (6 bases). Trimming cost V 5 bases and J 0 bases, with 11 bases left between them. Germline CDR1 MNHEY, CDR2 SVGAGI. CDR3 length equals 14 residues. The CDR3 DNA reads TGTGCCAGCAGTCCCGACAGGCTCTCCTACGAGCAGTACTTC. Translation: CASSPDRLSYEQYF.

J is TRBJ2-7 and V is TRBV20-1; 8 nucleotides align to TRBD1. The CDR3 has 11 amino acids. J gave up 12 bases and V 3 bases, and 7 bases lay outside the gene matches. The germline V gene encodes CDR1 DFQATT and CDR2 SNEGSKA (reference sequence). CDR3 in DNA: TGCAGTGCTAGGAACGACAGGGGTATGTACGTC. Translation gives CSARNDRGMYV.

This CDR3 is CAWGSNIQYF. The CDR3 region has the DNA TGTGCCTGGGGGAGCAACATTCAGTACTTC. The rearrangement joins TRBV30 to TRBJ2-4; possible D gene TRBD2, 5 bases. Germline CDR1 and CDR2: GTSNPN and SVGIG (reference sequence). V lost 5 bases and J 7 bases, leaving 6 bases between the germline ends. This CDR3 is built from 10 residues.

The gene calls are TRBV6-6 and TRBJ1-2; D is possibly TRBD1 (5 bases). There are 14 residues in the CDR3. The germline CDR1 and CDR2 sequences are MNHNY and SVGAGI (reference sequence). V lost 6 bases to trimming and J lost 2 bases, with 13 bases between them. CDR3 protein: CASRAGQNNYGYTF. CDR3 nucleotide sequence: TGTGCCAGCAGGGCGGGGCAGAACAACTATGGCTACACCTTC.

The chain couples TRBV7-2 to TRBJ2-2; TRBD1 might be the D (5 bases). The ends were cut back, 5 bases at V and 1 base at J, with 8 bases in the middle. The germline CDR1 and CDR2 sequences are SGHTA and FQGNSA. This CDR3 is 14 amino acids long. DNA for the CDR3: TGTGCCAGCAGCGTCACAGGGAACACCGGGGAGCTGTTTTTT. Protein sequence: CASSVTGNTGELFF.

V usage is TRBV29-1 and J usage is TRBJ2-2, with TRBD2 as a possible D gene (5 bases). Between the trimmed V and J ends, which lost 4 bases and 3 bases, there was a span of 9 bases. Germline CDR1 SQVTM, CDR2 ANQGSEA. The CDR3 consists of 13 residues. CDR3 DNA sequence: TGCAGCGTTGCCCAGGACTACACCGGGGAGCTGTTTTTT. Amino acid sequence: CSVAQDYTGELFF.

The rearrangement joins TRBV5-6 to TRBJ1-2; D possibly corresponds to TRBD1 (5 bases). There are 14 residues in the CDR3. Germline CDR1 and CDR2: SGHDT and YYEEEE. Trimming cost V 0 bases and J 7 bases, with 13 bases left between them. CDR3 in amino acids: CASSLDRLVRGYTF. Here the CDR3 DNA reads TGTGCCAGCAGCTTGGACAGGCTCGTTCGTGGCTACACCTTC. The full variable domain, rest sourced from reference TRBV5-6 and TRBJ1-2, is DAGVTQSPTHLIKTRGQQVTLRCSPKSGHDTVSWYQQALGQGPQFIFQYYEEEERQRGNFPDRFSGHQFPNYSSELNVNALLLGDSALYLCASSLDRLVRGYTFGSGTRLTVV.

V gene TRBV5-3 combines with J gene TRBJ2-3; TRBD2 matches at 10 bases. TRBV5-3 is known as an ORF, though its function is uncertain. The CDR3 extends over 19 amino acids. The ends lost 5 bases at V and 0 bases at J; junction bases unmatched: 15. CDR3 sequence (DNA): TGTGCCAGAAGTCCAACCTGGACTAGCGGCCTCTCTAGCACAGATACGCAGTATTTT. Amino acids: CARSPTWTSGLSSTDTQYF.

A remark on this clone: The junction differs from germline at one of its ends, possibly a read error. V usage is TRBV7-7 and J usage is TRBJ1-2; D is perhaps TRBD1 (6 bases). CDR1 and CDR2 from the germline V gene are SSHAT and FNYEAQ (reference sequence). There are 18 residues in the CDR3. The CDR3 DNA sequence: TGTGCTAGCAGCTTAGACCGGGACATCCCCCCGGTTAACTATGGCTACACCTTC. Its translation: CASSLDRDIPPVNYGYTF.

The rearrangement uses TRBV7-9 and TRBJ2-1, with TRBD1 identical over 7 bases. V shed 3 bases, J shed 4 bases, and the junction held 3 bases outside the gene matches. Germline V gene data show CDR1 as SEHNR and CDR2 as FQNEAQ (reference sequence). There are 14 residues in the CDR3. Here the CDR3 DNA reads TGTGCCAGCAGCTTTGGACAGGAGTACAATGAGCAGTTCTTC. Translating it yields CASSFGQEYNEQFF.

V is TRBV4-1 and J is TRBJ1-2, with D tentatively TRBD1 (5 bases). Germline CDR1 is MGHRA and CDR2 is YSYEKL. The ends were cut back, 4 bases at V and 8 bases at J, with 14 bases in the middle. The CDR3 length is 13 residues. The CDR3 DNA reads TGCGCCAGCAGCCTTTCGCAGGGATACGGCTACACCTTC. It translates to CASSLSQGYGYTF.

The rearrangement joins TRBV21-1 to TRBJ2-2; the D call in the table, TRBD2, was not verified against the DNA. TRBV21-1 is marked as a pseudogene. The CDR3 totals 15 residues. For the CDR3, the DNA is TGTGCCAGCAGCAAGAGAGGAACCAACACCGGGGAGCTGTTTTTT. This translates into CASSKRGTNTGELFF.

The chain carries TRBV6-6 and TRBJ2-7, with D unresolved. Between the trimmed V and J ends, which lost 0 bases and 6 bases, there was a span of 9 bases. This CDR3 has 13 amino acids. CDR1 and CDR2 (germline): MNHNY, SVGAGI (reference sequence). This CDR3 is CASSYSELSEQYV. In DNA form, the CDR3 reads TGTGCCAGCAGTTACTCGGAACTTAGCGAGCAGTACGTC.

The chain joins TRBV7-9 to TRBJ1-2; D is undetermined. Trimming stripped 5 bases from V and 8 bases from J, with 15 bases between. The CDR3 has 13 residues. Germline CDR1 reads SEHNR; CDR2 reads FQNEAQ (reference sequence). The CDR3 DNA is TGTGCCAGCAGCCCCGGTTTGTTGAAGGGCTACACCTTC. It is translated as CASSPGLLKGYTF.

This clone was observed a few times. The chain recombines TRBV9 with TRBJ1-1; D not certain. CDR1 is SGDLS, CDR2 YYNGEE, per germline. This CDR3 spans 16 amino acids. V was cut by 3 bases and J by 0 bases, with 15 bases left in between. DNA of the CDR3: TGTGCCAGCAGCGGCGGGTGGGGAGGCGTGAACACTGAAGCTTTCTTT. This encodes CASSGGWGGVNTEAFF.

The chain is built from TRBV7-8 and TRBJ1-5; D call uncertain. Looked up from germline, CDR1 is SGHVS and CDR2 is FQNEAQ. This CDR3 contains 16 residues. V lost 3 bases to trimming and J lost 2 bases, with 14 bases between them. The chain's CDR3 is CASSFRGNKGNQPQHF. Here the CDR3 DNA reads TGTGCCAGCAGCTTTAGAGGGAATAAGGGCAATCAGCCCCAGCATTTT.

This sequence joins TRBV18 and TRBJ1-2; D call uncertain. Germline CDR1 is KGHSH and CDR2 is LQKENI. CDR3 length: 14 residues. Trimming removed 0 bases at V and 8 bases at J, with 13 bases between. This CDR3 reads CASSPPAGLEGYTF. CDR3 DNA: TGTGCCAGCTCACCACCGGCAGGACTGGAGGGCTACACCTTC.

The rearrangement joins TRBV5-1 to TRBJ1-1, with 8 bases matching TRBD1. This CDR3 is built from 14 residues. The ends lost 4 bases at V and 2 bases at J; junction bases unmatched: 4. Germline values: CDR1 SGHRS, CDR2 YFSETQ. The CDR3 here is CASSLQGGNTEAFF. The DNA for the CDR3 is TGCGCCAGCAGCCTACAGGGGGGAAACACTGAAGCTTTCTTT.

In its sample, this clone was seen once. The CDR3 nucleotides are TGTGCCAGCAGCTTAGCACAAGCGGGGGGATACAATGAGCAGTTCTTC. Translation gives CASSLAQAGGYNEQFF. The chain combines TRBV7-8 with TRBJ2-1; 9 nucleotides line up with TRBD2. V was clipped by 0 bases and J by 4 bases; unmatched bases: 4. Per germline, CDR1 SGHVS and CDR2 FQNEAQ. The CDR3 is 16 amino acids.

The chain is built from TRBV7-9 and TRBJ2-5; D gene ambiguous. The DNA end favors TRBJ2-7, so the J call may be wrong. The length of the CDR3 is 15 residues. Germline CDR1 and CDR2: SEHNR and FQNEAQ (reference sequence). This CDR3 is CASSSTAPTSYEQYF. The CDR3 bases are TGTGCCAGCAGCTCCACAGCCCCAACTTCCTACGAGCAGTACTTC.

This clone was found a few times. This chain uses TRBV7-8 with TRBJ1-5, with a possible D match to TRBD1 (6 bases). The CDR3 runs 15 residues. V was pared by 0 bases and J by 5 bases, with 11 bases between. Germline-derived CDR1 and CDR2 are SGHVS and FQNEAQ. CDR3 sequence: CASSLAVQGHQPQHF. Written as DNA, the CDR3 is TGTGCCAGCAGCTTAGCGGTACAGGGACATCAGCCCCAGCATTTT.